This T cell receptor (beta chain) was found in a study of blood T cell repertoires in COVID-19. The assay was immunoSEQ multiplex PCR, and TCRdb's table has in-frame clones only and misses some. This table has roughly 250,000 clones, about 80% appearing once. The CDR3 contains 13 residues. The V end lost 5 bases, the J end lost 2 bases, and 10 bases lay between the germline ends. The V gene's germline CDR1 is LNHDA and CDR2 SQIVND (reference sequence). This clonotype was obtained from a woman of 80 years or more with acute or convalescent COVID-19. This chain links TRBV19 with TRBJ2-7; the D gene is possibly TRBD1 (6 bases). Sequenced input: peripheral blood. The CDR3 bases are TGTGCCAGTAGTGAGAAGGGGGCCTACGAGCAGTACTTC. Translating gives CASSEKGAYEQYF.